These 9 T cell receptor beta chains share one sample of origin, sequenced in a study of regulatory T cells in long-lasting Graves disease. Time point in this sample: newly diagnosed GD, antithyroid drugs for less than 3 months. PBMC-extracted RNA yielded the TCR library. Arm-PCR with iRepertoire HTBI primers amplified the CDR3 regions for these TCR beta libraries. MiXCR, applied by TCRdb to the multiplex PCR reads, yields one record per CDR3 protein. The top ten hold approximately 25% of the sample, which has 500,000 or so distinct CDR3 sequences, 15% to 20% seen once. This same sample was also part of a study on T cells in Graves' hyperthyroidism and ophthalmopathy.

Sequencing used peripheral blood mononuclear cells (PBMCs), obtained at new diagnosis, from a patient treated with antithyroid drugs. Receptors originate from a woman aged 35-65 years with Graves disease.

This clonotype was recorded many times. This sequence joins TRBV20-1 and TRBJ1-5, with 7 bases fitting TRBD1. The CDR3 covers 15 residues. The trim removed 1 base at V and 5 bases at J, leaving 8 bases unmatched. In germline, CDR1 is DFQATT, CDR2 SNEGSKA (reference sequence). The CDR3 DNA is TGCAGTGCTAGAGCCTGGGACAGTGGGCATCAGCCCCAGCATTTT. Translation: CSARAWDSGHQPQHF.

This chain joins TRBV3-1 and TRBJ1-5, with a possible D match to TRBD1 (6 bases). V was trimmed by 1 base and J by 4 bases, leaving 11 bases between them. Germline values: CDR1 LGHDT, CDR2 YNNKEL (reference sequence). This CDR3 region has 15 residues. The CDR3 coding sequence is TGTGCCAGCAGCCAAGGTATGGGGACAAATCAGCCCCAGCATTTT. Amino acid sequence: CASSQGMGTNQPQHF.

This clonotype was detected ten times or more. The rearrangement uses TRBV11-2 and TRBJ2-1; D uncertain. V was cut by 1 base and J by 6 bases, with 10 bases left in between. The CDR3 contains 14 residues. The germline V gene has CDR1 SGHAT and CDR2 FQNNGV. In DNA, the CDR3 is TGTGCCAGCAGCTTAGCTTACATCGGCAATGAGCAGTTCTTC. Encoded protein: CASSLAYIGNEQFF.

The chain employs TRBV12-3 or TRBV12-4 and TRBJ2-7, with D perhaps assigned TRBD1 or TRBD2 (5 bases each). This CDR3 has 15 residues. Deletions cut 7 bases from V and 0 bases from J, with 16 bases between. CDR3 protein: CASNTGTLSSYEQYF. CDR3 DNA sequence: TGTGCCAGCAACACCGGGACCCTGAGCTCCTACGAGCAGTACTTC.

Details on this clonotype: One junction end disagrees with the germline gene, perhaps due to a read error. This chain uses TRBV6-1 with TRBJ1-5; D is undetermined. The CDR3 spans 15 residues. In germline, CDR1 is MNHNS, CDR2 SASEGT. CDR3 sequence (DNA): TGTGCCAGCAGTGAGTCAGCGCTTAGCAATCAGTCCCAGCATTTT. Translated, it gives CASSESALSNQSQHF.

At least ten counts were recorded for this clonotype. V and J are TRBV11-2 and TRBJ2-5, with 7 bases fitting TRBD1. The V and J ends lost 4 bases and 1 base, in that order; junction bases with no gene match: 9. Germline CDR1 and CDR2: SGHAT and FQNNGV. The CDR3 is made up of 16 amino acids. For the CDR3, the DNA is TGTGCCAGCAGCTCAACAACCGGGACAGCCCAAGAGACCCAGTACTTC. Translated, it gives CASSSTTGTAQETQYF.

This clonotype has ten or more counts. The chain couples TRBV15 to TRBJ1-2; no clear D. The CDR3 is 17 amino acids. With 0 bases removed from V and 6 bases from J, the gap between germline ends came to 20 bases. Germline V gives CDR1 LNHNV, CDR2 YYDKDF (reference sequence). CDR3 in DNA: TGTGCCACCAGCAGAGATGGACTGGGAGCAGGCTTGGATGGCTACACCTTC. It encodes CATSRDGLGAGLDGYTF.

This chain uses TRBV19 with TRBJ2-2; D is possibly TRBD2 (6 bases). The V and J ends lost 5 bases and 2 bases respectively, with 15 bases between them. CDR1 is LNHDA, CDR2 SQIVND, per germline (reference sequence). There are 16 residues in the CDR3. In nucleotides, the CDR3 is TGTGCCAGTAGTCCAGGCGGGACGGCAAACACCGGGGAGCTGTTTTTT. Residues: CASSPGGTANTGELFF.

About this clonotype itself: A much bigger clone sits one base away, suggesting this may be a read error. For the CDR3, the DNA is TGTGCCAGCAGTTGGACTAGCGGGGGGGGGTCCTACAATGAGCAGTTCTTC. Translating it yields CASSWTSGGGSYNEQFF. The gene calls are TRBV11-2 and TRBJ2-1; 15 positions agree with TRBD2. Germline assignment: CDR1 SGHAT and CDR2 FQNNGV. The CDR3 length is 17 residues. V gave up 6 bases and J gave up 1 base; unmatched junction bases: 4.